This T cell receptor (beta chain) was captured in a study of control samples from healthy donors and cancer patients. The germline gives CDR1 MNHEY, CDR2 SVGEGT. Trimming shortened V by 2 bases and J by 2 bases, and 4 bases separated the two germline ends. The CDR3 is 13 residues long. Using immunoSEQ multiplex PCR, the repertoire was profiled, and TCRdb retains in-frame clones only, with some absent. The table has approximately 170,000 clones, around 93% seen once. The chain is built from TRBV6-2 or TRBV6-3 and TRBJ2-1, with D hard to call. The sequenced sample consisted of blood. The receptor's source is a woman aged 55-69 years in good health. CDR3 sequence (DNA): TGTGCCAGCAGTTACGAGCCCTACAATGAGCAGTTCTTC. It is translated as CASSYEPYNEQFF.